This T cell receptor beta chain was obtained from a study of breast tumors, draining lymph nodes, adjacent tissues. This clonotype was detected ten times or more. TCRdb re-called the multiplex PCR reads with MiXCR, one entry per CDR3 protein. The sample has about 66,000 distinct CDR3 sequences; around two fifths are singletons. The CDR3 has 20 residues. The V gene's germline CDR1 is LNHDA and CDR2 SQIVND (reference sequence). Trimming at V came to 2 bases and at J to 6 bases, leaving 18 bases not matched to a gene. The clonotype was recovered from a female donor with breast cancer. Some clones in this sample may be carry-over from other donors' samples. The sequenced material came from breast tumor tissue. J is TRBJ2-1 and V is TRBV19, with 11 positions matching TRBD2. CDR3 in amino acids: CASSIFVSRSGGAPGNEQFF. CDR3 sequence (DNA): TGTGCCAGTAGTATATTCGTGTCCCGTAGCGGGGGGGCCCCGGGCAATGAGCAGTTCTTC.